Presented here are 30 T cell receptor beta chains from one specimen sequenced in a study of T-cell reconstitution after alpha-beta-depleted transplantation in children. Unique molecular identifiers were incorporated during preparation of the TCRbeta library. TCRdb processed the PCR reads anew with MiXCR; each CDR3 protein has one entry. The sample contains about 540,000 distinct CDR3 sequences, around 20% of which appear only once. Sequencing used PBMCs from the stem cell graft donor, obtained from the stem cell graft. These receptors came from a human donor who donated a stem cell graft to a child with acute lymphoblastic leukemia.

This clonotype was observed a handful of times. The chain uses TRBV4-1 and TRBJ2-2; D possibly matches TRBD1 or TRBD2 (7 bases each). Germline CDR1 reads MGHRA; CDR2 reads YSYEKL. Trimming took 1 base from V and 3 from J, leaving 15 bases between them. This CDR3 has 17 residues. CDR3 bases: TGCGCCAGCAGCCAAGGTCCAGCGGGACAGCACACCGGGGAGCTGTTTTTT. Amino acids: CASSQGPAGQHTGELFF.

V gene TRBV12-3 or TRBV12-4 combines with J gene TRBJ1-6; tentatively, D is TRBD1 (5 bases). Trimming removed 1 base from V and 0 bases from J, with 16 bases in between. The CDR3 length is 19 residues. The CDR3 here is CASSLESGQMSSYNSPLHF. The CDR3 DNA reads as TGTGCCAGCAGTTTAGAGTCGGGGCAGATGAGCTCCTATAATTCACCCCTCCACTTT.

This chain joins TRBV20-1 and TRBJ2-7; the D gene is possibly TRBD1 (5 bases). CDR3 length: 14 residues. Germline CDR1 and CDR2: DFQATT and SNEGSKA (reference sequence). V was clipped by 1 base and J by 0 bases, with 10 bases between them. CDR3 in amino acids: CSARVQGDSYEQYF. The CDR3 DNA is TGCAGTGCTAGAGTCCAAGGGGACTCCTACGAGCAGTACTTC.

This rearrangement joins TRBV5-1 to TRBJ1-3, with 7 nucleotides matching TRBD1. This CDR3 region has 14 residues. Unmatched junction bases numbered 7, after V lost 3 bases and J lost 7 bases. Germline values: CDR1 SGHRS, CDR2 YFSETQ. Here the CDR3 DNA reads TGCGCCAGCAGCTCCGAGCTGACAGGGAACACCATATATTTT. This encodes CASSSELTGNTIYF.

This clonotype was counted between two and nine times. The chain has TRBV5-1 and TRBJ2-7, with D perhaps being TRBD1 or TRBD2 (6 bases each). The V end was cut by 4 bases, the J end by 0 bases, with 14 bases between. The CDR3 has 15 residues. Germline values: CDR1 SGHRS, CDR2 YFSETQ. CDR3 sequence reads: CASSRGGSLSYEQYF. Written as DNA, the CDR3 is TGCGCCAGCAGCCGAGGGGGGAGCCTCTCCTACGAGCAGTACTTC.

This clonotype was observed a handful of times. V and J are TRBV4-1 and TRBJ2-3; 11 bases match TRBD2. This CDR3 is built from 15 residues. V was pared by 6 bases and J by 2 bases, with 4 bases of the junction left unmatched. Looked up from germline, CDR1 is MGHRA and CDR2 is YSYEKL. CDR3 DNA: TGCGCCAGCAGTCGACTAGCGGGATACACAGATACGCAGTATTTT. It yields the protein CASSRLAGYTDTQYF.

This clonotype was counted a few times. CDR3 DNA sequence: TGTGCCAGCAGCCGGGGGCGCGGCATTCAGTACTTC. Amino acids: CASSRGRGIQYF. V is TRBV5-6 and J is TRBJ2-4; the D call may be TRBD1 or TRBD2 (6 bases each). Germline CDR1 and CDR2: SGHDT and YYEEEE. The germline V and J ends were trimmed by 4 bases and 9 bases, with 11 bases remaining between them. The CDR3 spans 12 residues.

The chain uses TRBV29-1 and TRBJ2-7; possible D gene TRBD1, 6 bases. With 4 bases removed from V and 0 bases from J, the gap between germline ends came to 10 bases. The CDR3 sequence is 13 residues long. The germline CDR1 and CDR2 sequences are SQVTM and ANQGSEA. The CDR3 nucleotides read TGCAGCGTTGGATGGGGGCCCTCCTACGAGCAGTACTTC. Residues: CSVGWGPSYEQYF.

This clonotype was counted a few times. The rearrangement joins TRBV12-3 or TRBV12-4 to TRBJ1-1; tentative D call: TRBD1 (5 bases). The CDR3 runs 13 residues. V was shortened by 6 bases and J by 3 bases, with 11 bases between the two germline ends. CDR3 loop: CASSRQQDTEAFF. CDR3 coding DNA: TGTGCCAGCAGCAGACAGCAGGACACTGAAGCTTTCTTT.

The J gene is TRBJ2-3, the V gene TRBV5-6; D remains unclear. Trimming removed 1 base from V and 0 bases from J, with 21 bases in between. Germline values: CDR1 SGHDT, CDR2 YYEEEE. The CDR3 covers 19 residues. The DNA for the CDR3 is TGTGCCAGCAGCTTGTCTCCTCTCTTTGGAAGGCGAAGCACAGATACGCAGTATTTT. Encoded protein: CASSLSPLFGRRSTDTQYF. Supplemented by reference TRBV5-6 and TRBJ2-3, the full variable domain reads DAGVTQSPTHLIKTRGQQVTLRCSPKSGHDTVSWYQQALGQGPQFIFQYYEEEERQRGNFPDRFSGHQFPNYSSELNVNALLLGDSALYLCASSLSPLFGRRSTDTQYFGPGTRLTVL.

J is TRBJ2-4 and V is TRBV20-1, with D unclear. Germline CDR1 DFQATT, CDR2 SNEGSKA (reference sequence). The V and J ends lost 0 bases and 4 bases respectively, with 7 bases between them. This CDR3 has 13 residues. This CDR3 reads CSAREVAKNIQYF. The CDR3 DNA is TGCAGTGCTAGAGAGGTAGCAAAAAACATTCAGTACTTC.

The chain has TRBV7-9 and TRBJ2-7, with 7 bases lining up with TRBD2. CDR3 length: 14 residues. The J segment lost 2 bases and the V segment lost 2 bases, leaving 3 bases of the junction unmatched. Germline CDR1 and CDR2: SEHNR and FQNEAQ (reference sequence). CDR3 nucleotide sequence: TGTGCCAGCAGCTTACATGGGGGGGCCTACGAGCAGTACTTC. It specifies CASSLHGGAYEQYF.

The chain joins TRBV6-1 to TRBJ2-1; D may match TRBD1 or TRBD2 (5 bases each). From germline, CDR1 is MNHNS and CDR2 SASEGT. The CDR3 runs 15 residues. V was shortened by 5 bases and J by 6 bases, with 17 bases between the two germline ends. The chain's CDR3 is CASSPGTLSGNEQFF. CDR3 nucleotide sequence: TGTGCCAGCAGTCCGGGGACCCTTTCCGGCAATGAGCAGTTCTTC.

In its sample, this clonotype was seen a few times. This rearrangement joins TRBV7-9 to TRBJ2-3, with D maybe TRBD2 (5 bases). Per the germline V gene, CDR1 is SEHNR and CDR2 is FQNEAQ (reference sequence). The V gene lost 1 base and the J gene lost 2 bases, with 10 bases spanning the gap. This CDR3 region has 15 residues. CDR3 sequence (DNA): TGTGCCAGCAGCTTAGATCCCGGGGTCACAGATACGCAGTATTTT. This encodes CASSLDPGVTDTQYF.

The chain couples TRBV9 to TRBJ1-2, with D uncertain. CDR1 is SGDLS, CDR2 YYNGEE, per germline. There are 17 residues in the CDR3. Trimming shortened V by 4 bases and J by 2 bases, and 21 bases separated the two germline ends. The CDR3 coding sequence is TGTGCCAGCAGCTCACAAAAAGGAGGGTCAGCGAACTATGGCTACACCTTC. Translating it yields CASSSQKGGSANYGYTF.

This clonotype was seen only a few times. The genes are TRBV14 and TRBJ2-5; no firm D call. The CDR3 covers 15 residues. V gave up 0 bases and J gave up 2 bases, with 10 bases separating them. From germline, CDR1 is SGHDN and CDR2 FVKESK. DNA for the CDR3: TGTGCCAGCAGCCAAGAAGTTTGGGTGCAAGAGACCCAGTACTTC. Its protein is CASSQEVWVQETQYF.

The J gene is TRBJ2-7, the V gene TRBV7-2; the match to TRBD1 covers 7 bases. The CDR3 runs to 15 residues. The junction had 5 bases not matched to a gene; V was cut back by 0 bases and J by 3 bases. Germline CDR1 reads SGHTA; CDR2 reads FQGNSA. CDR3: CASSLATGAGYEQYF. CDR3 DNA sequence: TGTGCCAGCAGCTTAGCCACAGGGGCAGGCTACGAGCAGTACTTC. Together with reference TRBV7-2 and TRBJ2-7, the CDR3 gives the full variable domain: GAGVSQSPSNKVTEKGKDVELRCDPISGHTALYWYRQSLGQGLEFLIYFQGNSAPDKSGLPSDRFSAERTGGSVSTLTIQRTQQEDSAVYLCASSLATGAGYEQYFGPGTRLTVT.

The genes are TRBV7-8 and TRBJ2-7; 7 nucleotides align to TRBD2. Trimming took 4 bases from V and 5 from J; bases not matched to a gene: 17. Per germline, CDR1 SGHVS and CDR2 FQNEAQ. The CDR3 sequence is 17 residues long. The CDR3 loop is CASSSPSGQRGANEQYF. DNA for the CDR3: TGTGCCAGCAGCTCCCCGTCGGGCCAGCGGGGAGCGAACGAGCAGTACTTC.

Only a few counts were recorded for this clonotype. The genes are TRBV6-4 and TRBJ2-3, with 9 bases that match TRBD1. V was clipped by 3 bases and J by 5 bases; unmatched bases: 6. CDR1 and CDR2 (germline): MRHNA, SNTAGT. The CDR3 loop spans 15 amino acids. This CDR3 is CASSEGGQGIDTQYF. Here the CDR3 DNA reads TGTGCCAGCAGTGAAGGGGGACAGGGCATAGATACGCAGTATTTT.

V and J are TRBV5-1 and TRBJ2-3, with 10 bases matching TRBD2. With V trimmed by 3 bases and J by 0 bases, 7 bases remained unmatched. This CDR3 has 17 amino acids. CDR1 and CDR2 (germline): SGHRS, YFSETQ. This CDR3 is CASSWEGLAASTDTQYF. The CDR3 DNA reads TGCGCCAGCAGCTGGGAAGGACTAGCGGCTAGCACAGATACGCAGTATTTT.

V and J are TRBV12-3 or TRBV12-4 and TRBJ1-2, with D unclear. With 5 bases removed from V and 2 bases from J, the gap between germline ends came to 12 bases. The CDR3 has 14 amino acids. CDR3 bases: TGTGCCAGCAGTCCAGAAGTTCGGAACTATGGCTACACCTTC. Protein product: CASSPEVRNYGYTF.

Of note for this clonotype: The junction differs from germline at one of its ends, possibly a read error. The CDR3 spells CASSAEPGQGF. As DNA, the CDR3 is TGTGCCAGCAGCGCCGAACCGGGACAGGGGTTC. The chain combines TRBV7-9 with TRBJ1-2; TRBD1 aligns across 10 bases. The CDR3 runs 11 residues. From germline, CDR1 is SEHNR and CDR2 FQNEAQ (reference sequence).

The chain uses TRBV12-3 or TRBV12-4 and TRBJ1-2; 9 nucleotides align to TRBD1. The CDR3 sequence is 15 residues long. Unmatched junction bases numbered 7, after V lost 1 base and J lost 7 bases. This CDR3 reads CASSLGGTGYLGYTF. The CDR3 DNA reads TGTGCCAGCAGTTTAGGTGGGACAGGGTATCTTGGCTACACCTTC.

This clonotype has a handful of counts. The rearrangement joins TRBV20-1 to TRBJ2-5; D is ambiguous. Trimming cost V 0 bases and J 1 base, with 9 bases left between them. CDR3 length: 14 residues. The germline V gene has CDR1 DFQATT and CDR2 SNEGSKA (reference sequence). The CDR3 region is CSARDSTIQETQYF. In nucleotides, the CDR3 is TGCAGTGCTAGAGATAGTACTATCCAAGAGACCCAGTACTTC.

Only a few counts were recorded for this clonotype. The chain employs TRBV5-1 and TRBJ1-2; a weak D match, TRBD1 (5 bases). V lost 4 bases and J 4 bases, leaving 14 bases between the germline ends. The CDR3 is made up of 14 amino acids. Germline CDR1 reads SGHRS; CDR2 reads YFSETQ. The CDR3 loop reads CASSHLGVGYGYTF. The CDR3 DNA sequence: TGCGCCAGCAGCCACTTGGGGGTCGGCTATGGCTACACCTTC.

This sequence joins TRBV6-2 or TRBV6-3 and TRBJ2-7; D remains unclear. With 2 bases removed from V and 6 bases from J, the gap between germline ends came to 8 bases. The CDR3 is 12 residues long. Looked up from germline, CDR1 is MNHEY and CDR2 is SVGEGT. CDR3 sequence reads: CASSYGDGEQYF. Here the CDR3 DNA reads TGTGCCAGCAGTTACGGCGACGGCGAGCAGTACTTC.

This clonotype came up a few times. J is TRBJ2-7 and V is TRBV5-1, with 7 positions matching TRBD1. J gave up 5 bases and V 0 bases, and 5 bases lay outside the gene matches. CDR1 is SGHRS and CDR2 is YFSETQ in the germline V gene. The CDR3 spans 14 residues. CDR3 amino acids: CASSLEGQPDEQYF. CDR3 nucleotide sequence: TGCGCCAGCAGCTTGGAGGGACAGCCGGACGAGCAGTACTTC.

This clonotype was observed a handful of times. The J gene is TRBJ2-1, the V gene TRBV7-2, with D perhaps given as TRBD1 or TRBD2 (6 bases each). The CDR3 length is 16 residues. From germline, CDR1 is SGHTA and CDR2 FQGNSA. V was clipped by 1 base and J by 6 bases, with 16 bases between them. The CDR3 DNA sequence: TGTGCCAGCAGCTTAGGGATGGGGGGCGCAGTCAATGAGCAGTTCTTC. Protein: CASSLGMGGAVNEQFF.

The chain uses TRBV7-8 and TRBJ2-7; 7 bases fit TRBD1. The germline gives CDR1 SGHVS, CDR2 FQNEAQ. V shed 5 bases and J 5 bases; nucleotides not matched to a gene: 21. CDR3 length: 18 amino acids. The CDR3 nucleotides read TGTGCCAGCAGCAAGGGGGCTTCTTTTCAGGGACAGATCCACGAGCAGTACTTC. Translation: CASSKGASFQGQIHEQYF.

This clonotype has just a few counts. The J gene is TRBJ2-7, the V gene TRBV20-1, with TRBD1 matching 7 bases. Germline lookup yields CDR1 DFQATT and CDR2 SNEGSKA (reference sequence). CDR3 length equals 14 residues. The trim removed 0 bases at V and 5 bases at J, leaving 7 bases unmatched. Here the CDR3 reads CSARDRGSNDEQYF. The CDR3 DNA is TGCAGTGCTAGAGACAGGGGGTCTAACGACGAGCAGTACTTC.